This passage covers 32 T cell receptor beta chains from one sample sequenced in a study of patients and donors after allogeneic stem cell transplantation. Via MiXCR, TCRdb re-called the RT-PCR reads, giving one row per CDR3 protein. The table has approximately 21,000 distinct CDR3 sequences, roughly 30% seen once. What was sequenced was blood, either unsorted or a sorted T cell fraction (not recorded which). All receptors come from a human donor who was either an allogeneic HSCT recipient or a stem cell or donor lymphocyte infusion donor (not recorded which). It is not recorded whose cells these are; they may come from a transplant donor.

In DNA, the CDR3 is TGCAGTGCTTCGGGACGGGGAGACTACGAGCAGTACGTC. Translated, it gives CSASGRGDYEQYV. This chain connects TRBV20-1 to TRBJ2-7; D assignment may be TRBD1 or TRBD2 (5 bases each). The V end was cut by 5 bases, the J end by 3 bases, with 14 bases between. The CDR3 length is 13 residues. CDR1 is DFQATT, CDR2 SNEGSKA, per germline (reference sequence).

The chain uses TRBV20-1 and TRBJ1-5; TRBD1 is a possible D gene (6 bases). CDR1 is DFQATT and CDR2 is SNEGSKA in the germline V gene (reference sequence). The CDR3 runs to 19 residues. V lost 0 bases, J lost 3 bases, and 24 bases lay in between. The CDR3 DNA sequence: TGCAGTGCTAGAGATTGGCACATAACCCAGGGGCCCTTCAATCAGCCCCAGCATTTT. The encoded protein is CSARDWHITQGPFNQPQHF.

The chain uses TRBV3-1 and TRBJ1-4; D remains ambiguous. The CDR3 is 14 amino acids. V gave up 4 bases and J gave up 4 bases, with 10 bases separating them. Per the germline V gene, CDR1 is LGHDT and CDR2 is YNNKEL (reference sequence). The CDR3 nucleotides are TGTGCCAGCAGCCCCAATCACCTTAATGAAAAACTGTTTTTT. Translating it yields CASSPNHLNEKLFF.

In this sample, this clonotype turned up many times. The chain employs TRBV12-3 or TRBV12-4 and TRBJ1-3; possible D gene TRBD1, 5 bases. The CDR3 contains 15 residues. V lost 3 bases, J lost 2 bases, and 11 bases lay in between. The CDR3 sequence: CASSFLRDPGNTIYF. Here the CDR3 DNA reads TGTGCCAGCAGTTTTCTCAGGGACCCTGGAAACACCATATATTTT.

The rearrangement uses TRBV7-2 and TRBJ1-1; D gene unclear. CDR1 SGHTA and CDR2 FQGNSA come from the germline V gene. V shed 6 bases and J shed 1 base, with 12 bases lying between them. This CDR3 comprises 14 residues. CDR3 coding DNA: TGTGCCAGCAGTCCACAATTCCGGAACACTGAAGCTTTCTTT. Translating it yields CASSPQFRNTEAFF.

This clonotype was found a few times. The chain combines TRBV6-2 or TRBV6-3 with TRBJ1-6, with 7 bases aligning to TRBD1. There are 15 residues in the CDR3. V lost 0 bases to trimming and J lost 7 bases; unmatched junction nucleotides: 3. Per germline, CDR1 MNHEY and CDR2 SVGEGT. CDR3 sequence reads: CASSYSSRGNSPLHF. The CDR3 DNA reads as TGTGCCAGCAGTTACTCGAGCAGGGGGAATTCACCCCTCCACTTT.

At least ten counts were recorded for this clonotype. This chain connects TRBV7-3 to TRBJ1-6, with TRBD1 identical over 7 bases. The V and J ends lost 4 bases and 7 bases, in that order; junction bases with no gene match: 7. Germline loops: CDR1 SGHTA, CDR2 FQGTGA. The CDR3 is 15 amino acids. The CDR3, as DNA: TGTGCCAGCAGCTCCACGGACAGGTGGAATTCACCCCTCCACTTT. Its protein product is CASSSTDRWNSPLHF. Full variable domain (outside the CDR3, taken from reference TRBV7-3 and TRBJ1-6): GAGVSQTPSNKVTEKGKYVELRCDPISGHTALYWYRQSLGQGPEFLIYFQGTGAADDSGLPNDRFFAVRPEGSVSTLKIQRTERGDSAVYLCASSSTDRWNSPLHFGNGTRLTVT.

In this sample, this clonotype turned up a few times. The chain is built from TRBV11-2 and TRBJ1-1; D is undetermined. The CDR3 extends over 15 amino acids. Germline lookup yields CDR1 SGHAT and CDR2 FQNNGV. Trimming shortened V by 2 bases and J by 0 bases, and 10 bases separated the two germline ends. This CDR3 is CASSLHAEMNTEAFF. CDR3 in DNA: TGTGCCAGCAGCTTACATGCGGAGATGAACACTGAAGCTTTCTTT.

The sample holds a few counts of this clonotype. The chain links TRBV20-1 to TRBJ1-2; 7 bases map to TRBD1. V shed 3 bases and J 5 bases; nucleotides not matched to a gene: 9. The length of the CDR3 is 14 residues. The germline gives CDR1 DFQATT, CDR2 SNEGSKA (reference sequence). CDR3 region: CSASPGTAPYGYTF. The CDR3 region has the DNA TGCAGTGCTAGCCCCGGGACAGCCCCATATGGCTACACCTTC.

For the CDR3, the DNA is TGTGCCAGCAGTTATCATGACGGGAACTATGGCTACACCTTC. Its protein is CASSYHDGNYGYTF. This sequence joins TRBV6-5 and TRBJ1-2; D uncertain. V lost 3 bases and J 2 bases, leaving 10 bases between the germline ends. CDR1 is MNHEY, CDR2 SVGAGI, per germline. This CDR3 has 14 residues.

V gene TRBV10-3 combines with J gene TRBJ1-1, with D unresolved. Looked up from germline, CDR1 is ENHRY and CDR2 is SYGVKD. With 2 bases removed from V and 0 bases from J, the gap between germline ends came to 7 bases. CDR3 length equals 14 residues. The CDR3 region is CAISELGVNTEAFF. In DNA, the CDR3 is TGTGCCATCAGTGAGCTTGGGGTGAACACTGAAGCTTTCTTT.

This clonotype was found many times. The chain combines TRBV28 with TRBJ1-6; 9 bases map to TRBD1. This CDR3 spans 15 amino acids. Germline CDR1 MDHEN, CDR2 SYDVKM. The junction had 7 bases not matched to a gene; V was cut back by 5 bases and J by 8 bases. CDR3 DNA: TGTGCCAGCAGTCGAAGCCGGGACAGGGATTCACCCCTCCACTTT. This codes for CASSRSRDRDSPLHF.

This clonotype was detected ten times or more. This chain links TRBV10-3 with TRBJ1-1; D uncertain. With 4 bases removed from V and 5 bases from J, the gap between germline ends came to 11 bases. From germline, CDR1 is ENHRY and CDR2 SYGVKD. The CDR3 is 13 amino acids. The CDR3 reads CAISGQARTEAFF. Written as DNA, the CDR3 is TGTGCCATCAGTGGGCAGGCTAGGACTGAAGCTTTCTTT.

This clonotype came up a few times. The V call is TRBV4-3, the J call TRBJ2-5; D is possibly TRBD1 (6 bases). The CDR3 length is 16 residues. Germline-derived CDR1 and CDR2 are LGHNA and YSLEER. V was shortened by 0 bases and J by 10 bases, with 21 bases between the two germline ends. In DNA form, the CDR3 reads TGCGCCAGCAGCCAAGATCAGACAGGCCTTCGAGAGGTCCAGTACTTC. Amino acids: CASSQDQTGLREVQYF.

This chain uses TRBV20-1 with TRBJ1-2; D perhaps matches TRBD1 (5 bases). CDR1 DFQATT and CDR2 SNEGSKA come from the germline V gene (reference sequence). This CDR3 comprises 13 residues. The V gene lost 1 base and the J gene lost 4 bases, with 10 bases spanning the gap. CDR3 in DNA: TGCAGTGCTAGAGTAGGGGTGGGCTATGGCTACACCTTC. Protein product: CSARVGVGYGYTF.

This clonotype was counted at least ten times. V and J are TRBV7-9 and TRBJ1-2; D ambiguous. The CDR3 length is 16 residues. Germline CDR1 SEHNR, CDR2 FQNEAQ (reference sequence). Trimming took 1 base from V and 6 from J, leaving 18 bases between them. The CDR3 here is CASSLGPSYVWHGYTF. As DNA, the CDR3 is TGTGCCAGCAGCTTAGGTCCCTCCTACGTATGGCATGGCTACACCTTC.

This clonotype showed up just a few times. The genes are TRBV10-3 and TRBJ1-2; 7 nucleotides agree with TRBD1. Germline-derived CDR1 and CDR2 are ENHRY and SYGVKD. Trimming took 3 bases from V and 2 from J; bases not matched to a gene: 9. CDR3 length: 16 residues. The CDR3 coding sequence is TGTGCCATCAGTGACTCCGGGACAGACGGGAACTATGGCTACACCTTC. It encodes CAISDSGTDGNYGYTF.

This clonotype came up many times. This sequence joins TRBV5-1 and TRBJ1-3; D may be TRBD1 (5 bases). Germline V lookup: CDR1 SGHRS, CDR2 YFSETQ. The CDR3 loop spans 14 amino acids. V lost 2 bases to trimming and J lost 4 bases, with 10 bases between them. CDR3 in amino acids: CASSFWGPGNTIYF. In DNA form, the CDR3 reads TGCGCCAGCAGCTTTTGGGGACCGGGAAACACCATATATTTT.

There are a few counts of this clonotype. The V gene is TRBV7-3, the J gene TRBJ2-2, with 9 positions matching TRBD1. The CDR3 runs to 15 residues. Germline values: CDR1 SGHTA, CDR2 FQGTGA. V lost 8 bases to trimming and J lost 5 bases; unmatched junction nucleotides: 9. The CDR3 DNA sequence: TGTGCCAGCGGAAAAGGGACAGGGAGGACCGGGGAGCTGTTTTTT. It encodes CASGKGTGRTGELFF.

This clonotype has a single count. J is TRBJ2-3 and V is TRBV28; 7 bases fit TRBD2. The germline CDR1 and CDR2 sequences are MDHEN and SYDVKM. The CDR3 loop spans 13 amino acids. Germline trimming cut 5 bases from V and 4 bases from J; bases unmatched to any gene: 3. The CDR3 loop is CASSQLAPDTQYF. The CDR3 bases are TGTGCCAGCAGTCAACTAGCGCCAGATACGCAGTATTTT. The entire variable domain, with the rest obtained from reference TRBV28 and TRBJ2-3, is as follows: DVKVTQSSRYLVKRTGEKVFLECVQDMDHENMFWYRQDPGLGLRLIYFSYDVKMKEKGDIPEGYSVSREKKERFSLILESASTNQTSMYLCASSQLAPDTQYFGPGTRLTVL.

This clonotype was counted a few times. The chain is built from TRBV20-1 and TRBJ1-4; D is uncertain. Trimming stripped 2 bases from V and 8 bases from J, with 12 bases between. This CDR3 region has 13 residues. CDR1 is DFQATT, CDR2 SNEGSKA, per germline (reference sequence). The CDR3 sequence: CSARFGLLEKLFF. The CDR3, as DNA: TGCAGTGCTAGATTTGGACTTCTCGAAAAACTGTTTTTT.

The chain is built from TRBV5-6 and TRBJ2-7, with no clear D. V lost 5 bases, J lost 1 base, and 7 bases lay in between. The CDR3 has 12 residues. In germline, CDR1 is SGHDT, CDR2 YYEEEE. This CDR3 reads CASRFGSYEQYF. The CDR3 nucleotides read TGTGCCAGCAGATTCGGTTCCTACGAGCAGTACTTC.

The chain links TRBV29-1 to TRBJ1-2; no firm D call. Between the trimmed V and J ends, which lost 3 bases and 4 bases, there was a span of 12 bases. Germline lookup yields CDR1 SQVTM and CDR2 ANQGSEA. This CDR3 comprises 13 residues. The CDR3 here is CSVEWSVFYGYTF. CDR3 in DNA: TGCAGCGTTGAGTGGTCAGTTTTCTATGGCTACACCTTC.

The chain uses TRBV6-5 and TRBJ2-3; D might be TRBD1 (5 bases). The germline V and J ends were trimmed by 4 bases and 0 bases, with 17 bases remaining between them. The CDR3 sequence is 17 residues long. Looked up from germline, CDR1 is MNHEY and CDR2 is SVGAGI. The DNA of the CDR3 is TGTGCCAGCAGTTCGAACACCACAGGTCCTAGCACAGATACGCAGTATTTT. It codes for CASSSNTTGPSTDTQYF.

The chain has TRBV9 and TRBJ1-6; no firm D call. With 0 bases removed from V and 5 bases from J, the gap between germline ends came to 6 bases. The CDR3 is 14 residues long. Per the germline V gene, CDR1 is SGDLS and CDR2 is YYNGEE. Here the CDR3 reads CASSVEVDNSPLHF. In DNA form, the CDR3 reads TGTGCCAGCAGCGTAGAGGTAGATAATTCACCCCTCCACTTT.

This clonotype turned up a few times. The junction differs from germline at one of its ends, possibly a read error. The chain has TRBV9 and TRBJ1-1, with 7 bases identical to TRBD1. This CDR3 region has 14 residues. Per germline, CDR1 SGDLS and CDR2 YYNGEE. The CDR3 is CASSVATRGTECVF. The CDR3 DNA reads as TGTGCCAGCAGCGTAGCTACGAGAGGGACAGAATGTGTCTTT.

Turning to this clonotype: A much larger clone sits a single nucleotide away, making a read error possible. The chain couples TRBV7-9 to TRBJ1-2; D uncertain. The CDR3 length is 13 residues. The V and J ends lost 0 bases and 9 bases respectively, with 11 bases between them. The V gene's germline CDR1 is SEHNR and CDR2 FQNEAQ (reference sequence). Written as DNA, the CDR3 is TGTGCCAGCAGCTTAGCAGTGGAGGTACGCTACACCTTC. Its translation is CASSLAVEVRYTF.

The rearrangement uses TRBV20-1 and TRBJ1-6, with 7 bases aligning to TRBD1. CDR1 DFQATT and CDR2 SNEGSKA come from the germline V gene (reference sequence). V was clipped by 1 base and J by 6 bases; unmatched bases: 6. The CDR3 has 15 amino acids. The CDR3 reads CSARGGRTGNSPLHF. The CDR3 DNA sequence: TGCAGTGCTAGAGGGGGGAGGACAGGTAATTCACCCCTCCACTTT.

This clonotype was counted only a few times. The chain links TRBV12-3 or TRBV12-4 to TRBJ2-4; 10 bases agree with TRBD1. The CDR3 loop spans 16 amino acids. V lost 4 bases, J lost 2 bases, and 5 bases stayed unmatched. CDR3 in amino acids: CASSSGQGGTKNIQYF. CDR3 sequence (DNA): TGTGCCAGCAGTTCCGGACAGGGGGGGACCAAAAACATTCAGTACTTC.

The V call is TRBV5-1, the J call TRBJ1-1; weak D call: TRBD1 (5 bases). Germline CDR1 reads SGHRS; CDR2 reads YFSETQ. The CDR3 is 14 residues long. The V and J ends lost 1 base and 3 bases respectively, with 10 bases between them. CDR3 nucleotide sequence: TGCGCCAGCAGCTTGACCAGGGATGACACTGAAGCTTTCTTT. This codes for CASSLTRDDTEAFF.

This clonotype has a handful of counts. This chain links TRBV6-5 with TRBJ1-5; D possibly corresponds to TRBD1 (6 bases). The length of the CDR3 is 17 residues. Trimming removed 6 bases at V and 6 bases at J, with 24 bases between. Germline lookup yields CDR1 MNHEY and CDR2 SVGAGI. The CDR3 DNA is TGTGCCAGCAGCCCGAGGGGTCTACAGGGCTCGGTTCAGCCCCAGCATTTT. It is translated as CASSPRGLQGSVQPQHF.

This clonotype was counted only a few times. This sequence joins TRBV5-1 and TRBJ1-1; 7 nucleotides agree with TRBD1. Unmatched junction bases numbered 4, after V lost 0 bases and J lost 5 bases. The CDR3 runs 14 residues. CDR1 and CDR2 (germline): SGHRS, YFSETQ. CDR3 loop: CASSLGDSWTEAFF. In nucleotides, the CDR3 is TGCGCCAGCAGCTTGGGGGACAGTTGGACTGAAGCTTTCTTT. The full variable domain, with the rest looked up from reference TRBV5-1 and TRBJ1-1, is KAGVTQTPRYLIKTRGQQVTLSCSPISGHRSVSWYQQTPGQGLQFLFEYFSETQRNKGNFPGRFSGRQFSNSRSEMNVSTLELGDSALYLCASSLGDSWTEAFFGQGTRLTVV.